The clone carrying this T cell receptor beta chain has only a few counts. No antigen is known for it. The sample is drawn from a study of blood T cells in healthy people across ages. The ends were cut back, 4 bases at V and 3 bases at J, with 15 bases in the middle. The CDR3 length is 15 residues. The V gene's germline CDR1 is LGHNA and CDR2 YSLEER. The second PCR ran 7 to 11 cycles with a sample-barcoded 5' primer and J-beta primers. Researchers report that a template-switch adaptor with 12 random nucleotides tagged each cDNA molecule. Each CDR3 protein is one row after TCRdb ran MiXCR on the 5' RACE reads. The sample contains about 680,000 distinct CDR3 sequences, over 45% of which appear only once. Isolation recovered at least 6 million PBMCs from every sample. Total RNA, at least 5 micrograms per sample, was extracted from PBMCs. Findings and caveats of the study: In older individuals, TCR beta diversity per million T cells was lower, falling roughly linearly with age.

Sequenced sample: blood. The chain has TRBV4-3 and TRBJ1-2, with D tentatively TRBD1 (5 bases). The TCR originated in a woman aged 55-70 years in good health. CDR3 region: CASSPRGEGHYGYTF. The CDR3 DNA reads TGCGCCAGCAGCCCTCGAGGTGAGGGGCACTATGGCTACACCTTC.